Following are 26 T cell receptor beta chains from one sample sequenced in a study of response to subunit inactivated influenza vaccine. TCRdb reanalysed the RT-PCR reads using MiXCR and keeps one entry per CDR3 protein. The sample lists under 800,000 distinct CDR3 sequences; about 15% were seen once. The sample consisted of PBMCs from blood, taken approximately 15 days before vaccination. These TCRs come from a man between 45 and 60 years old who received an inactivated influenza vaccine.

This clonotype was observed a handful of times. V and J are TRBV5-1 and TRBJ2-3; a weak D match, TRBD2 (6 bases). With 4 bases removed from V and 2 bases from J, the gap between germline ends came to 11 bases. This CDR3 spans 14 amino acids. The germline CDR1 and CDR2 sequences are SGHRS and YFSETQ. The DNA of the CDR3 is TGCGCCAGCAGCAAGGGCGGGAACACAGATACGCAGTATTTT. Its protein is CASSKGGNTDTQYF.

The V gene is TRBV4-1, the J gene TRBJ1-2, with D tentatively TRBD1 (6 bases). The CDR3 is made up of 16 amino acids. Trimming removed 2 bases from V and 3 bases from J, with 16 bases in between. Germline V gene data show CDR1 as MGHRA and CDR2 as YSYEKL. In nucleotides, the CDR3 is TGCGCCAGCAGCCAATTGACAGGCGGGACTTACTATGGCTACACCTTC. This encodes CASSQLTGGTYYGYTF.

In its sample, this clonotype was seen a few times. The chain links TRBV5-1 to TRBJ2-2; D call uncertain. The germline CDR1 and CDR2 sequences are SGHRS and YFSETQ. This CDR3 comprises 15 residues. V shed 0 bases and J shed 2 bases, with 8 bases lying between them. CDR3 nucleotides: TGCGCCAGCAGCTTGGCGCATCGTAACACCGGGGAGCTGTTTTTT. As protein: CASSLAHRNTGELFF.

J is TRBJ2-2 and V is TRBV9; no reliable D call. V was shortened by 3 bases and J by 3 bases, with 15 bases between the two germline ends. Germline CDR1 and CDR2: SGDLS and YYNGEE. This CDR3 has 16 amino acids. The CDR3 here is CASSARTNPHTGELFF. DNA for the CDR3: TGTGCCAGCAGCGCTCGGACGAACCCCCACACCGGGGAGCTGTTTTTT.

This clonotype has a handful of counts. The chain has TRBV5-1 and TRBJ1-6, with D perhaps TRBD1 (5 bases). This CDR3 has 13 residues. Germline V gene data show CDR1 as SGHRS and CDR2 as YFSETQ. The V gene lost 4 bases and the J gene lost 6 bases, with 8 bases spanning the gap. CDR3 amino acids: CASSQGVNSPLHF. The CDR3 nucleotides read TGCGCCAGCAGCCAAGGGGTTAATTCACCCCTCCACTTT.

The rearrangement links TRBV20-1 to TRBJ2-1; 8 bases match TRBD2. The CDR3 consists of 16 residues. Per the germline V gene, CDR1 is DFQATT and CDR2 is SNEGSKA (reference sequence). V trimming: 7 bases; J trimming: 0 bases; junction bases outside the gene matches: 11. The CDR3, as DNA: TGCAGTGGGTTCAATCCCAGCGGGAGCTCCTACAATGAGCAGTTCTTC. This codes for CSGFNPSGSSYNEQFF.

On this clonotype: Sequence at one end of the junction differs from germline and may be a read error. The CDR3 region has the DNA TGTGCCAGCAGCGCCGGGACAGGGCGGGCTTTC. Protein sequence: CASSAGTGRAF. V is TRBV11-1 and J is TRBJ2-6; the match to TRBD1 covers 9 bases. Germline values: CDR1 SGHAT, CDR2 FQDESV (reference sequence). The CDR3 extends over 11 amino acids.

This clonotype has more than one count but fewer than ten. The chain is built from TRBV5-1 and TRBJ2-1; D unresolved. The CDR3 spans 14 residues. The ends were cut back, 0 bases at V and 6 bases at J, with 10 bases in the middle. Germline-derived CDR1 and CDR2 are SGHRS and YFSETQ. The CDR3 spells CASSLGDSSNEQFF. Written as DNA, the CDR3 is TGCGCCAGCAGCTTGGGGGATAGCAGCAATGAGCAGTTCTTC.

The CDR3 nucleotides are TGTGCCAGCTCGGAAAATGAAAAACTGTTTTTT. Encoded protein: CASSENEKLFF. The gene calls are TRBV6-1 and TRBJ1-4; D unresolved. This CDR3 comprises 11 residues. V was cut by 8 bases and J by 5 bases, with 6 bases left in between. Germline assignment: CDR1 MNHNS and CDR2 SASEGT.

The CDR3 DNA reads as TGTGCCTGGAGTGTACAAGGCAGTCTAGCCTACGAGCAGTACTTC. It codes for CAWSVQGSLAYEQYF. J is TRBJ2-7 and V is TRBV30; unclear D gene. Germline values: CDR1 GTSNPN, CDR2 SVGIG (reference sequence). The CDR3 is made up of 15 amino acids. Trimming pared 0 bases from V and 2 bases from J, leaving 14 bases between.

The chain is built from TRBV11-2 and TRBJ1-1, with a tentative D call TRBD1 (5 bases). V lost 5 bases and J lost 6, with 10 bases in between. The CDR3 runs to 12 residues. Germline V gives CDR1 SGHAT, CDR2 FQNNGV. The CDR3 bases are TGTGCCAGCAGCATGGACAAGGCTGAAGCTTTCTTT. Protein product: CASSMDKAEAFF. The full variable domain, rest sourced from reference TRBV11-2 and TRBJ1-1, is EAGVAQSPRYKIIEKRQSVAFWCNPISGHATLYWYQQILGQGPKLLIQFQNNGVVDDSQLPKDRFSAERLKGVDSTLKIQPAKLEDSAVYLCASSMDKAEAFFGQGTRLTVV.

The genes are TRBV11-2 and TRBJ2-3; TRBD1 agrees at 8 bases. The germline gives CDR1 SGHAT, CDR2 FQNNGV. Trimming cost V 1 base and J 6 bases; bases outside gene matches: 6. This CDR3 region has 15 residues. The CDR3 sequence is CASSLGRDRRDTQYF. The CDR3 nucleotides are TGTGCCAGCAGCTTAGGCCGGGACAGGAGGGATACGCAGTATTTT.

This clonotype appeared a few times. The chain has TRBV6-1 and TRBJ2-5; D gene unclear. From germline, CDR1 is MNHNS and CDR2 SASEGT. V gave up 6 bases and J gave up 0 bases, with 8 bases separating them. The CDR3 loop spans 13 amino acids. The CDR3 DNA sequence: TGTGCCAGCAGCCTTATCTACCAAGAGACCCAGTACTTC. Translated, it gives CASSLIYQETQYF.

This clonotype was seen a handful of times. J is TRBJ1-6 and V is TRBV3-1; D perhaps matches TRBD1 (6 bases). This CDR3 is 14 amino acids long. V lost 0 bases to trimming and J lost 10 bases, with 10 bases between them. Germline-derived CDR1 and CDR2 are LGHDT and YNNKEL (reference sequence). The CDR3 DNA reads as TGTGCCAGCAGCCAAGACAGGGGAGCGTCACCCCTCCACTTT. Residues: CASSQDRGASPLHF.

CDR3 sequence: CASSELTSRSTDTQYF. The CDR3 nucleotides are TGTGCCAGCAGTGAACTAACTAGCAGATCCACAGATACGCAGTATTTT. The chain couples TRBV25-1 to TRBJ2-3; D perhaps matches TRBD2 (6 bases). This CDR3 region has 16 residues. CDR1 is MGHDK, CDR2 SYGVNS, per germline. The V gene lost 2 bases and the J gene lost 2 bases, with 14 bases spanning the gap.

This chain connects TRBV25-1 to TRBJ2-2, with 11 bases lining up with TRBD2. The V segment lost 4 bases and the J segment 6 bases; nucleotides outside the gene matches: 4. Germline lookup yields CDR1 MGHDK and CDR2 SYGVNS. The CDR3 length is 15 residues. This CDR3 is CASSAMTSGAGELFF. Written as DNA, the CDR3 is TGTGCCAGCAGTGCCATGACTAGCGGGGCCGGGGAGCTGTTTTTT.

This clonotype was found a few times. The chain employs TRBV12-3 or TRBV12-4 and TRBJ2-1, with 9 bases lining up with TRBD2. Trimming removed 6 bases from V and 4 bases from J; junction bases left unmatched: 4. This CDR3 contains 14 residues. In DNA form, the CDR3 reads TGTGCCAGCAGGGTTAGCGGGGGTTACAATGAGCAGTTCTTC. Amino acids: CASRVSGGYNEQFF.

This clonotype was seen a handful of times. The chain joins TRBV28 to TRBJ1-5, with 8 bases lining up with TRBD1. V lost 1 base, J lost 5 bases, and 4 bases stayed unmatched. From germline, CDR1 is MDHEN and CDR2 SYDVKM. The CDR3 extends over 15 amino acids. The CDR3 reads CASSLSDREYQPQHF. CDR3 nucleotide sequence: TGTGCCAGCAGTTTATCGGACAGGGAATATCAGCCCCAGCATTTT.

This clonotype was counted at least ten times. CDR3: CSVDIGNTEAFF. DNA for the CDR3: TGCAGCGTAGACATCGGGAACACTGAAGCTTTCTTT. This chain joins TRBV29-1 and TRBJ1-1, with D uncertain. This CDR3 contains 12 residues. V dropped 6 bases and J dropped 1 base, with 9 bases sitting between them. The germline V gene has CDR1 SQVTM and CDR2 ANQGSEA.

This chain connects TRBV7-9 to TRBJ2-5; D call uncertain. This CDR3 spans 14 amino acids. Germline CDR1 and CDR2: SEHNR and FQNEAQ (reference sequence). Trimming took off 2 bases at V and 2 bases at J, with 9 bases between the two ends. CDR3 sequence: CASSLPTVQETQYF. DNA for the CDR3: TGTGCCAGCAGCTTACCCACAGTACAAGAGACCCAGTACTTC.

V gene TRBV4-3 combines with J gene TRBJ2-1, with TRBD1 identical over 10 bases. This CDR3 region has 16 residues. Germline V gives CDR1 LGHNA, CDR2 YSLEER. V was pared by 0 bases and J by 4 bases, with 3 bases of the junction left unmatched. CDR3 amino acids: CASSQDRTGGYNEQFF. The CDR3, as DNA: TGCGCCAGCAGCCAAGATCGGACAGGGGGGTACAATGAGCAGTTCTTC.

The V call is TRBV7-9, the J call TRBJ2-7; 8 bases agree with TRBD1. Germline assignment: CDR1 SEHNR and CDR2 FQNEAQ (reference sequence). V shed 1 base and J 5 bases; nucleotides not matched to a gene: 4. The CDR3 covers 14 residues. This CDR3 reads CASSLGRGRDEQYF. The DNA of the CDR3 is TGTGCCAGCAGCTTAGGCAGGGGGCGGGACGAGCAGTACTTC.

This clonotype was recorded many times. The chain links TRBV7-2 to TRBJ1-3, with TRBD1 as a possible D gene (6 bases). Trimming took off 4 bases at V and 3 bases at J, with 13 bases between the two ends. There are 15 residues in the CDR3. From germline, CDR1 is SGHTA and CDR2 FQGNSA. CDR3 sequence (DNA): TGTGCCAGCAGCTACACGACAGGTGGTGGAAACACCATATATTTT. Its protein is CASSYTTGGGNTIYF.

This clonotype has more than one count but fewer than ten. This rearrangement joins TRBV9 to TRBJ1-1; D may be TRBD1 (6 bases). The germline V gene encodes CDR1 SGDLS and CDR2 YYNGEE. The length of the CDR3 is 14 residues. Trimming shortened V by 3 bases and J by 3 bases, and 12 bases separated the two germline ends. The CDR3 loop is CASSARTDYTEAFF. The CDR3 DNA is TGTGCCAGCAGCGCCCGGACAGACTACACTGAAGCTTTCTTT.

A few counts support this clonotype. The J gene is TRBJ2-7, the V gene TRBV28; a possible D gene is TRBD2 (6 bases). V was pared by 7 bases and J by 0 bases, with 10 bases between. The CDR3 extends over 13 amino acids. CDR1 and CDR2 (germline): MDHEN, SYDVKM. Here the CDR3 reads CASMERASYEQYF. Here the CDR3 DNA reads TGTGCCAGCATGGAGCGGGCCTCCTACGAGCAGTACTTC.

The sample holds many counts of this clonotype. The genes are TRBV29-1 and TRBJ2-2, with D uncertain. V shed 4 bases and J shed 0 bases, with 12 bases lying between them. The CDR3 contains 15 residues. Germline-derived CDR1 and CDR2 are SQVTM and ANQGSEA. The CDR3 bases are TGCAGCGTTGTTTGGCTAACCGCGAACACCGGGGAGCTGTTTTTT. Translation gives CSVVWLTANTGELFF.